The 8 T cell receptor beta chains below all came from one sample that was sequenced in a study of T cells in Graves' hyperthyroidism and ophthalmopathy. The TCR beta CDR3 regions underwent amplification using RNA transcripts as the source. The HTBI set primed first-round TCR CDR3 RT-PCR. TCRdb called the multiplex PCR reads again in MiXCR, with one record for every CDR3 protein. This table holds roughly 700,000 distinct CDR3 sequences, 15% to 20% found once. The specimen was blood. All receptors come from a man aged 45-65 years with Graves' hyperthyroidism.

The chain recombines TRBV6-1 with TRBJ1-1; D is perhaps TRBD1 (5 bases). The CDR3 totals 15 residues. Trimming took off 4 bases at V and 6 bases at J, with 18 bases between the two ends. The germline CDR1 and CDR2 sequences are MNHNS and SASEGT. The CDR3 loop is CASSGWGTEGPEAFF. CDR3 bases: TGTGCCAGCAGTGGGTGGGGAACGGAGGGACCTGAAGCTTTCTTT.

The genes are TRBV20-1 and TRBJ2-4; 7 bases map to TRBD1. V shed 6 bases and J 0 bases; nucleotides not matched to a gene: 11. The CDR3 covers 16 residues. CDR1 DFQATT and CDR2 SNEGSKA come from the germline V gene (reference sequence). The CDR3 region is CSAESNRDRAKNIQYF. The CDR3 coding sequence is TGCAGTGCCGAGTCGAACCGGGACAGAGCCAAAAACATTCAGTACTTC.

This clonotype was seen ten or more times. The chain links TRBV30 to TRBJ1-1, with D unresolved. The CDR3 consists of 14 residues. Germline CDR1 and CDR2: GTSNPN and SVGIG (reference sequence). V was cut by 0 bases and J by 0 bases, with 8 bases left in between. CDR3 in amino acids: CAWSVGGMNTEAFF. In DNA form, the CDR3 reads TGTGCCTGGAGTGTTGGAGGTATGAACACTGAAGCTTTCTTT.

This clonotype was seen repeatedly, ten times or more. The rearrangement links TRBV12-3 or TRBV12-4 to TRBJ2-7, with unresolved D. This CDR3 region has 14 residues. Trimming removed 5 bases from V and 1 base from J, with 12 bases in between. DNA of the CDR3: TGTGCCAGCAGTGCGTTAGAAGGATCCTACGAGCAGTACTTC. It specifies CASSALEGSYEQYF.

V gene TRBV13 combines with J gene TRBJ1-5, with D unclear. The V end lost 5 bases, the J end lost 0 bases, and 11 bases lay between the germline ends. This CDR3 spans 15 amino acids. Germline V gene data show CDR1 as PRHDT and CDR2 as FYEKMQ (reference sequence). This CDR3 reads CASSIKKNSNQPQHF. In DNA form, the CDR3 reads TGTGCCAGCAGCATCAAGAAGAATAGCAATCAGCCCCAGCATTTT.

There are a few counts of this clonotype. This chain links TRBV28 with TRBJ2-1; the D is unclear. In germline, CDR1 is MDHEN, CDR2 SYDVKM. CDR3 length: 12 amino acids. V was cut by 6 bases and J by 13 bases, with 16 bases left in between. In DNA form, the CDR3 reads TGTGCCAGCAGCCGCGACCCTATAGTCCAGTTCTTC. This sequence encodes CASSRDPIVQFF.

Ten or more counts support this clonotype. J is TRBJ2-5 and V is TRBV28; D is possibly TRBD2 (6 bases). The length of the CDR3 is 14 residues. Trimming cost V 10 bases and J 5 bases, with 20 bases left between them. Germline V lookup: CDR1 MDHEN, CDR2 SYDVKM. The CDR3 protein is CATTRVAARETQYF. The CDR3 region has the DNA TGTGCCACCACGAGGGTAGCGGCCCGGGAGACCCAGTACTTC.

This clonotype was detected many times. The chain employs TRBV12-3 or TRBV12-4 and TRBJ2-1; the match to TRBD1 covers 10 bases. The V segment lost 0 bases and the J segment 5 bases; nucleotides outside the gene matches: 7. There are 17 residues in the CDR3. The CDR3 loop is CASSLARGTGVNNEQFF. The CDR3 coding sequence is TGTGCCAGCAGTTTAGCGAGGGGGACAGGGGTGAACAATGAGCAGTTCTTC.